This T cell receptor beta chain is from a study of T-cell reconstitution after alpha-beta-depleted transplantation in children. In its sample, this clonotype was seen many times. Trimming removed 5 bases from V and 7 bases from J, with 11 bases in between. This CDR3 region has 13 residues. Unique molecular identifiers were incorporated into the prepared TCRbeta library. In TCRdb, the PCR reads were re-called with MiXCR into one record per CDR3 protein. The table shows a few hundred thousand distinct CDR3 sequences, with 9.7% occurring only once. The specimen was PBMCs from the stem cell graft donor, collected from the stem cell graft. This chain uses TRBV12-3 or TRBV12-4 with TRBJ1-4; D is undetermined. The source of this sequence is a human donor who donated a stem cell graft to a child with SCID. The CDR3 DNA follows: TGTGCCAGCAGTAAGTTGACCCGTGAAAAACTGTTTTTT. This gives the protein CASSKLTREKLFF.